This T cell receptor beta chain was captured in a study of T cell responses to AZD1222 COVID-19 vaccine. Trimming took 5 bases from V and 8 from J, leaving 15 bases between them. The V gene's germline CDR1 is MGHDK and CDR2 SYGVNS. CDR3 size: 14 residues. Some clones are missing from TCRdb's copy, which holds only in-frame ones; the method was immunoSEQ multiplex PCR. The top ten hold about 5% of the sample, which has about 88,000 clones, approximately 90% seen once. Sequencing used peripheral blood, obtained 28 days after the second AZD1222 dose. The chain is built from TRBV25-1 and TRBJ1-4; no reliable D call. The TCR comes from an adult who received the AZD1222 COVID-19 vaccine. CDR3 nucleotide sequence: TGTGCCAGCAGTTCTTGGGGTAGTTGGGAAAAACTGTTTTTT. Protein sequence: CASSSWGSWEKLFF.